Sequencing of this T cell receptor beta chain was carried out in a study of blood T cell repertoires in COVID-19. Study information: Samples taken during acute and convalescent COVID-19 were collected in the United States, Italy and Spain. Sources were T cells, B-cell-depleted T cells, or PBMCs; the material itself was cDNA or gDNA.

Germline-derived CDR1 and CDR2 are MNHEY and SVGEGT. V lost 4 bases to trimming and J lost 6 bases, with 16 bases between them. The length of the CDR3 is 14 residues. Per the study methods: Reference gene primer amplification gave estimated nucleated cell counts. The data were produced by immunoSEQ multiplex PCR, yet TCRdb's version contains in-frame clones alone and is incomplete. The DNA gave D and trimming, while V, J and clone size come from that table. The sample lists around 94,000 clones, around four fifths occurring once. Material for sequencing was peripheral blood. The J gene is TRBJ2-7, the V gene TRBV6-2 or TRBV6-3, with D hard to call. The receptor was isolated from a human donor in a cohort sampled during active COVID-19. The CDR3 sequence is CASSFGPVGFEQYF. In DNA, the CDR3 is TGTGCCAGCAGTTTTGGGCCTGTAGGCTTCGAGCAGTACTTC.